This TCR beta chain was identified in a study of cytomegalovirus exposure and HLA in healthy donors. Looking at the study overall: HLA-typed donors contributed 65 million to 95 million unique TCRs, which were held in an early data release. Overall study results and limits: V segments that were indistinguishable, TRBV6-2 and TRBV6-3 among them, were omitted from analysis. When the data were analyzed later, several of the most significant clusters appeared to be linked to common viral pathogens. Across donors, most TCRs were seen rarely, yet some public ones were widespread.

With 60 Vbeta and 13 Jbeta primers, the PCR was carried out. The method was immunoSEQ multiplex PCR; TCRdb's version includes in-frame clones alone and lacks a portion of them. The sample includes some 160,000 clones, 65% to 85% seen only once; the top ten take 7%. To note about this clone: Its antigen remains unknown.

CDR3 length: 15 amino acids. In germline, CDR1 is SGHRS, CDR2 YFSETQ. The V end was cut by 5 bases, the J end by 7 bases, with 16 bases between. The sequencing input was PBMCs. The sequence was obtained from a middle-aged woman in good health and CMV-seropositive. The rearrangement uses TRBV5-1 and TRBJ1-6, with D perhaps matching TRBD1 (5 bases). CDR3 coding DNA: TGCGCCAGCAGTTTTTCTCACGGGGGGAATTCACCCCTCCACTTT. It yields the protein CASSFSHGGNSPLHF.